The rows below give T cell receptor beta chains drawn from one sample of a study of blood T cell repertoires in COVID-19. The table came from immunoSEQ multiplex PCR; TCRdb's copy has only in-frame clones and leaves some out. This table has 250,000 or so clones, about 90% appearing once. The sample comprised peripheral blood. The receptors were sampled from a man at least 80 years old with acute or convalescent COVID-19. CDR3s include the opening cysteine and the closing phenylalanine or tryptophan. Rows give clone size only sometimes, using once, few, many, or a class for an expanded clone.

CDR3: CASSATTGTDTQYF; J: TRBJ2-3; V: TRBV7-6; size: .
CDR3: CASSLAGQGRPSPLHF; J: TRBJ1-6; V: TRBV7-2; size: once
CDR3: CASTARQGTYEQYF; J: TRBJ2-7; V: TRBV19; size: .
CDR3: CASTGSQETQYF; J: TRBJ2-5; V: TRBV28; size: .
CDR3: CASSLTGQGPRRNTGELFF; J: TRBJ2-2; V: TRBV7-8; size: .
CDR3: CASSSEGRGYNSPLHF; J: TRBJ1-6; V: TRBV7-3; size: once
CDR3: CASSVIQGNQPQHF; J: TRBJ1-5; V: TRBV2; size: once
CDR3: CASSLMSGGQETQYF; J: TRBJ2-5; V: TRBV11-2; size: .
CDR3: CASSRGQGAREQYF; J: TRBJ2-7; V: TRBV9; size: .
CDR3: CASSPRQATSGNTIYF; J: TRBJ1-3; V: TRBV5-1; size: .
CDR3: CASSNIQGSGNTIYF; J: TRBJ1-3; V: TRBV14; size: .
CDR3: CASSLSGGSYNEQFF; J: TRBJ2-1; V: TRBV7-2; size: .
CDR3: CASSLRQGRASTEAFF; J: TRBJ1-1; V: TRBV19; size: once
CDR3: CASSYSIGNTIYF; J: TRBJ1-3; V: TRBV6-5; size: .
CDR3: CASSQNYVNQPQHF; J: TRBJ1-5; V: TRBV3-1/TRBV3-2; size: once
CDR3: CASSLGGSGQETQYF; J: TRBJ2-5; V: TRBV5-8; size: .
CDR3: CASTTGQVNTEAFF; J: TRBJ1-1; V: TRBV10-2; size: .
CDR3: CASRGQGQANTEAFF; J: TRBJ1-1; V: TRBV2; size: .
CDR3: CASSPRSGNTIYF; J: TRBJ1-3; V: TRBV7-3; size: .
CDR3: CASSPRNGGTQETQYF; J: TRBJ2-5; V: TRBV18; size: few
CDR3: CASSVASRYNEQFF; J: TRBJ2-1; V: TRBV9; size: .
CDR3: CASSPRSGTLYEQYF; J: TRBJ2-7; V: TRBV7-8; size: .
CDR3: CATSRDLQGDEQFF; J: TRBJ2-1; V: TRBV15; size: .
CDR3: CASKIGTASFYGYTF; J: TRBJ1-2; V: TRBV19; size: .
CDR3: CASSSWTGENEKLFF; J: TRBJ1-4; V: TRBV7-8; size: .